This entry describes one T cell receptor beta chain. Its antigen has not been determined. The sample holds no much larger clone one base away, and base qualities are not on file. The entry originates in a study of early T cells in non-severe SARS-CoV-2 infection (dated by TCRdb to the early 2020s). About the study as a whole: Bulk RNA from unsorted whole blood was used for TCR sequencing, so alpha and beta chains could not be paired. Here is what the overall study found, with its caveats: VDJdb matching was skewed toward anti-spike CD8 responses, so virus-specific expansions were likely underestimated and private and CD4 specificities were missed.

The study was a case-control design nested within a healthcare worker cohort in London, UK, with weekly nasopharyngeal swab PCR tests and blood sampling. Healthcare workers were recruited between 23 and 31 March 2020, during the week of the UK lockdown, and were followed weekly for up to about 15 weeks. CDR1 DFQATT and CDR2 SNEGSKA were looked up in the germline V gene (reference sequence). The CDR3 sequence holds 13 residues, the cysteine and phenylalanine included. Here the CDR3 DNA is all that survives: 39 bases in frame from base 1. V is trimmed back by 2 bases and J by 13 bases, and the junction contains 11 bases that no gene match accounts for. Library preparation used 5' RACE. TCRdb records NextSeq 500 as the sequencer. To correct for sequencing error and PCR bias, the TCR library protocol tagged individual cDNA molecules with unique molecular identifiers. Both TCR alpha and beta chains were sequenced, and tight co-correlation was observed between alpha and beta sequence abundances in each sample. The original methods were these. Decombinator V4 was used to perform V gene, J gene and CDR3 annotation of TCR sequences. Expanded TCRs were defined as changing significantly between any two time points under a Poisson model with p below 0.0001. TCR abundances were normalised to the total number of TCRs sequenced per sample and were expressed as counts per million. MAIT TCRs were defined by TRAV1-2 paired with TRAJ12, TRAJ20 or TRAJ33, and iNKT TCRs by TRAV10 paired with TRAJ18. A search of VDJdb, accessed on 1 November 2021, was run for TCRs annotated to CMV, EBV and SARS-CoV-2, with TCRs annotated for multiple antigens excluded. TCRdb reprocessed the public reads (quality trimming at Q25 with fastp, clone calling with MiXCR) and kept in-frame beta chains. Every distinct CDR3 protein forms one entry, paired with its most common genes and DNA. The V and J calls were determined by TCRdb, not by the authors. The sample data list around 94,000 distinct CDR3 sequences, and around 12% of these were observed just once. Less than 8% of the sample lies in the top ten.

Sequenced input: whole blood. The receptor was isolated from an adult who was a healthcare worker with PCR-confirmed SARS-CoV-2 infection or an uninfected control (not recorded which). In this chain, TRBV20-1 is recombined with TRBJ1-1, with TRBD1 matching 9 junction bases. The bases read TGCAGTGCTAGACCATTGTCTGGGACAGGGTATTTCTTT. This encodes CSARPLSGTGYFF.